The present TCR beta chain was sequenced within a study of metastatic and nonmetastatic thyroid tumors. Germline V lookup: CDR1 SGHRS, CDR2 YFSETQ. The CDR3 has 15 amino acids. V lost 5 bases and J lost 3; bases outside the gene matches: 5. TCRdb recomputed clones from the PCR reads via MiXCR. The table lists approximately 37,000 clones, about 15% of them singletons. All patients were treatment-naive before thyroid surgery. This clone was counted many times. Sequenced input: blood. The chain couples TRBV5-1 to TRBJ2-6; 7 positions agree with TRBD1. The receptor's source is a male donor with papillary thyroid cancer or a benign thyroid nodule (not recorded which). Some clones in this sample may be carry-over from other donors' samples. The CDR3 DNA is TGCGCCAGCAGATATACAGGGGTTGGGGCCAACGTCCTGACTTTC. As protein: CASRYTGVGANVLTF.